Below are 25 T cell receptor beta chains sequenced from a single sample in a study of T-cell reconstitution after alpha-beta-depleted transplantation in children. The TCRbeta library incorporated unique molecular identifiers. Via MiXCR, TCRdb re-called the PCR reads, giving one row per CDR3 protein. The table records some 310,000 distinct CDR3 sequences, 20% to 30% of them present only once. The sample was PBMCs, mostly from graft donor cells, taken 180 days after TCRalphabeta/CD19-depleted stem cell transplant. These receptors were obtained from a male patient between 10 and 17 years old who had a stem cell transplant for acute lymphoblastic leukemia, so the T cells may come from the graft donor.

This clonotype turned up a few times. This rearrangement joins TRBV6-6 to TRBJ1-2; tentative D call: TRBD1 (6 bases). The V end was cut by 5 bases, the J end by 3 bases, with 10 bases between. The CDR3 totals 13 residues. Looked up from germline, CDR1 is MNHNY and CDR2 is SVGAGI (reference sequence). The CDR3 DNA reads as TGTGCCAGCAGTCTTCAGGGGCACTATGGCTACACCTTC. This sequence encodes CASSLQGHYGYTF.

The chain joins TRBV7-8 to TRBJ2-3; the D gene is possibly TRBD2 (5 bases). This CDR3 contains 16 residues. Trimming stripped 5 bases from V and 0 bases from J, with 15 bases between. The germline CDR1 and CDR2 sequences are SGHVS and FQNEAQ. The DNA of the CDR3 is TGTGCCAGCAGCACCCTTGGACTGACGAGCACAGATACGCAGTATTTT. Translating it yields CASSTLGLTSTDTQYF.

J is TRBJ2-7 and V is TRBV10-3; maybe TRBD1 (5 bases). CDR3 length equals 15 residues. The V gene lost 4 bases and the J gene lost 5 bases, with 18 bases spanning the gap. Looked up from germline, CDR1 is ENHRY and CDR2 is SYGVKD. In DNA form, the CDR3 reads TGTGCCATCAGTGGTCCCGACAGTTATGACGACGAGCAGTACTTC. It translates to CAISGPDSYDDEQYF.

The V gene is TRBV10-1, the J gene TRBJ2-1; 7 nucleotides align to TRBD1. With V trimmed by 6 bases and J by 0 bases, 8 bases remained unmatched. This CDR3 has 16 amino acids. Per the germline V gene, CDR1 is WNHNN and CDR2 is SYGVQD (reference sequence). The CDR3 bases are TGCGCCAGCAGCCAACAGGGGATATCCTCCTACAATGAGCAGTTCTTC. It translates to CASSQQGISSYNEQFF.

This chain joins TRBV20-1 and TRBJ1-6; TRBD1 matches 7 bases. Germline V lookup: CDR1 DFQATT, CDR2 SNEGSKA (reference sequence). The trim removed 1 base at V and 10 bases at J, leaving 10 bases unmatched. There are 15 residues in the CDR3. This CDR3 reads CSARALTGFRSPLHF. In DNA form, the CDR3 reads TGCAGTGCTAGAGCCCTGACAGGGTTTCGATCACCCCTCCACTTT.

This clonotype was picked up a small number of times. CDR3 residues: CASSLADYTDTQYF. The CDR3, as DNA: TGCGCCAGCAGCCTAGCGGACTACACAGATACGCAGTATTTT. The chain has TRBV4-1 and TRBJ2-3; weak D call: TRBD2 (6 bases). This CDR3 is built from 14 residues. V was pared by 4 bases and J by 2 bases, with 10 bases between. Per the germline V gene, CDR1 is MGHRA and CDR2 is YSYEKL.

The chain uses TRBV7-8 and TRBJ1-1; 10 bases are a match to TRBD1. Germline-derived CDR1 and CDR2 are SGHVS and FQNEAQ. The CDR3 spans 18 residues. The V and J ends lost 5 bases and 4 bases, in that order; junction bases with no gene match: 16. The CDR3 nucleotides are TGTGCCAGCAGCATAAGCCCGGACAGGGGGTTAGTTGCCACTGAAGCTTTCTTT. The encoded protein is CASSISPDRGLVATEAFF.

The genes are TRBV4-1 and TRBJ2-3, with no clear D. Germline CDR1 MGHRA, CDR2 YSYEKL. This CDR3 has 12 residues. V lost 1 base and J lost 7, with 6 bases in between. This CDR3 reads CASSQVGYTQYF. The CDR3 DNA follows: TGCGCCAGCAGCCAAGTAGGTTATACGCAGTATTTT.

This clonotype showed up just a few times. A junction boundary mismatches the germline segment, possibly from a read error. The chain employs TRBV6-5 and TRBJ2-7; either TRBD1 or TRBD2 may supply D (5 bases each). From germline, CDR1 is MNHEY and CDR2 SVGAGI. The CDR3 totals 12 residues. CDR3 in DNA: TGTGCCAGCAGTTACCGGGGCGGTCGGATAGGCTTC. Encoded protein: CASSYRGGRIGF.

In this sample, this clonotype turned up a few times. This chain joins TRBV7-3 and TRBJ2-1, with 11 bases identical to TRBD2. Trimming at V came to 1 base and at J to 6 bases, leaving 17 bases not matched to a gene. Germline V gene data show CDR1 as SGHTA and CDR2 as FQGTGA. This CDR3 has 20 residues. The CDR3: CASSLIPGLAGGSRGNEQFF. The CDR3 nucleotides read TGTGCCAGCAGCTTAATCCCGGGCCTAGCGGGAGGCTCAAGAGGCAATGAGCAGTTCTTC.

This clonotype was seen only a few times. This chain uses TRBV7-2 with TRBJ2-1, with 8 bases identical to TRBD2. V shed 3 bases, J shed 0 bases, and the junction held 7 bases outside the gene matches. The germline gives CDR1 SGHTA, CDR2 FQGNSA. The CDR3 is made up of 17 amino acids. DNA of the CDR3: TGTGCCAGCAGCTTTCGGCTAGCGGGCTACTCCTACAATGAGCAGTTCTTC. Its protein is CASSFRLAGYSYNEQFF.

The J gene is TRBJ2-2, the V gene TRBV20-1; weak D call: TRBD1 (6 bases). Trimming cost V 5 bases and J 2 bases, with 12 bases left between them. The CDR3 loop spans 14 amino acids. Germline CDR1 is DFQATT and CDR2 is SNEGSKA (reference sequence). The CDR3 bases are TGCAGTGCTCCACGACAGGATAACACCGGGGAGCTGTTTTTT. It specifies CSAPRQDNTGELFF.

The chain has TRBV4-1 and TRBJ2-7, with unresolved D. CDR1 is MGHRA, CDR2 YSYEKL, per germline. Trimming left V 4 bases short and J 0 bases short, with 13 bases between. The CDR3 sequence is 15 residues long. In nucleotides, the CDR3 is TGCGCCAGCAGCCTAGTGGGCGAAGCCTCCTACGAGCAGTACTTC. The encoded protein is CASSLVGEASYEQYF.

This clonotype was observed a few times. The gene calls are TRBV3-1 and TRBJ1-4; no clear D. Germline CDR1 is LGHDT and CDR2 is YNNKEL (reference sequence). Trimming took off 7 bases at V and 4 bases at J, with 16 bases between the two ends. The CDR3 contains 15 residues. The CDR3: CASTHSPRYNEKLFF. The CDR3 DNA follows: TGTGCCAGCACCCATAGCCCACGTTATAATGAAAAACTGTTTTTT.

The genes are TRBV12-3 or TRBV12-4 and TRBJ1-5, with 8 bases aligning to TRBD1. V shed 4 bases, J shed 3 bases, and the junction held 5 bases outside the gene matches. The CDR3 contains 15 residues. CDR3 coding DNA: TGTGCCAGCAGTTCGGGACAGGTACACAATCAGCCCCAGCATTTT. Translating it yields CASSSGQVHNQPQHF.

This sequence joins TRBV9 and TRBJ2-3, with 11 bases that match TRBD2. After removal of 2 bases from V and 6 bases from J, the junction contained 2 bases not matched to a gene. Germline CDR1 SGDLS, CDR2 YYNGEE. The CDR3 sequence is 14 residues long. CDR3 sequence: CASSVSGRADTQYF. CDR3 nucleotide sequence: TGTGCCAGCAGCGTTAGCGGGAGGGCCGATACGCAGTATTTT.

This chain uses TRBV2 with TRBJ2-5; no clear D gene. The V end was cut by 8 bases, the J end by 2 bases, with 9 bases between. The CDR3 consists of 12 residues. From germline, CDR1 is SNHLY and CDR2 FYNNEI. Here the CDR3 DNA reads TGTGCCAGCGGCGGCTTTCAAGAGACCCAGTACTTC. Translated, it gives CASGGFQETQYF.

This clonotype has just a few counts. This sequence joins TRBV7-6 and TRBJ1-4, with 7 bases matching TRBD1. Germline V gene sequence: CDR1 SGHVS, CDR2 FNYEAQ. The CDR3 covers 15 residues. V was pared by 5 bases and J by 8 bases, with 11 bases of the junction left unmatched. CDR3 in DNA: TGTGCCAGCAGCGCCTACAGGGGAGAAGAAGAAAAACTGTTTTTT. Translated: CASSAYRGEEEKLFF.

This chain connects TRBV20-1 to TRBJ2-5; perhaps TRBD2 as D (5 bases). The germline V and J ends were trimmed by 4 bases and 5 bases, with 8 bases remaining between them. This CDR3 spans 11 amino acids. In germline, CDR1 is DFQATT, CDR2 SNEGSKA (reference sequence). The CDR3 nucleotides are TGCAGTGCTACTAGGACTGAGACCCAGTACTTC. Translated: CSATRTETQYF.

V gene TRBV4-1 combines with J gene TRBJ2-7, with 9 bases identical to TRBD1. With 10 bases clipped from V and 7 bases from J, the junction kept 11 bases outside the gene matches. This CDR3 is built from 13 residues. CDR1 and CDR2 (germline): MGHRA, YSYEKL. CDR3 loop: CATKGTGRREQYF. The CDR3 nucleotides are TGCGCCACCAAGGGGACAGGGAGGAGAGAGCAGTACTTC.

The V call is TRBV27, the J call TRBJ2-3; 11 bases are a match to TRBD2. The junction had 3 bases not matched to a gene; V was cut back by 4 bases and J by 0 bases. The germline CDR1 and CDR2 sequences are MNHEY and SMNVEV (reference sequence). This CDR3 contains 16 residues. The CDR3 coding sequence is TGTGCCAGCAGTTGGGGGACTAGCGGTAGCACAGATACGCAGTATTTT. Translated, it gives CASSWGTSGSTDTQYF.

In this sample, this clonotype turned up many times. The rearrangement uses TRBV7-2 and TRBJ2-1; the match to TRBD2 covers 14 bases. With V trimmed by 5 bases and J by 9 bases, 9 bases remained unmatched. This CDR3 has 16 amino acids. CDR1 SGHTA and CDR2 FQGNSA come from the germline V gene. CDR3: CASSQRTSGRSTEQFF. The CDR3 DNA sequence: TGTGCCAGCAGCCAGAGGACTAGCGGGAGGAGTACTGAGCAGTTCTTC. Using reference TRBV7-2 and TRBJ2-1 for the parts outside the CDR3, the full variable domain is GAGVSQSPSNKVTEKGKDVELRCDPISGHTALYWYRQSLGQGLEFLIYFQGNSAPDKSGLPSDRFSAERTGGSVSTLTIQRTQQEDSAVYLCASSQRTSGRSTEQFFGPGTRLTVL.

This clonotype was observed a handful of times. The chain is built from TRBV20-1 and TRBJ2-3, with 16 bases matching TRBD2. CDR3 length equals 12 residues. Germline CDR1 and CDR2: DFQATT and SNEGSKA (reference sequence). CDR3 bases: TGCAGAGGGACTAGCGGGAGGGGAACGCAGTATTTT. It encodes CRGTSGRGTQYF.

This chain joins TRBV25-1 and TRBJ2-1; 12 positions match TRBD2. The CDR3 extends over 16 amino acids. J was trimmed by 7 bases and V by 7 bases; bases with no gene match: 11. The germline V gene has CDR1 MGHDK and CDR2 SYGVNS. CDR3 residues: CASTRLAGEGWNEQFF. The CDR3 DNA reads as TGTGCCAGCACTCGACTAGCGGGAGAGGGTTGGAATGAGCAGTTCTTC.

This chain uses TRBV12-5 with TRBJ1-2; 8 bases match TRBD1. With V trimmed by 0 bases and J by 5 bases, 11 bases remained unmatched. The CDR3 is made up of 17 amino acids. The germline V gene has CDR1 LGHNT and CDR2 FRNRAP. The CDR3 DNA is TGTGCTAGTGGTTTGGTTCCAAAGCCGACAGGGGATTATGGCTACACCTTC. Protein: CASGLVPKPTGDYGYTF. Using reference TRBV12-5 and TRBJ1-2 for the parts outside the CDR3, the full variable domain is DARVTQTPRHKVTEMGQEVTMRCQPILGHNTVFWYRQTMMQGLELLAYFRNRAPLDDSGMPKDRFSAEMPDATLATLKIQPSEPRDSAVYFCASGLVPKPTGDYGYTFGSGTRLTVV.